This T cell receptor (beta chain) was sequenced during a study of blood T cells in healthy people across ages. In the case of this clonotype: The antigen is unknown.

Notes on the study in general: Long-lived donors exceeded aged donors in naive CD4+ cells and diversity.

Then a second PCR, running about 6 to 12 cycles, was carried out with a sample-barcoded 5' primer and a J-beta primer mix. MiXCR was run by TCRdb on the 5' RACE reads, yielding one entry per CDR3 protein. The sample has over a million distinct CDR3 sequences, 45% seen once. This TCR was recovered from a woman in her fifties or sixties in good health. The sequencing input was blood.

CDR3 region: CSVDGQTNEQFF. Written as DNA, the CDR3 is TGCAGCGTTGATGGACAGACGAATGAGCAGTTCTTC. V gene TRBV29-1 combines with J gene TRBJ2-1; TRBD1 might be the D (6 bases). This CDR3 contains 12 residues. The germline V gene has CDR1 SQVTM and CDR2 ANQGSEA. V lost 3 bases and J 7 bases, leaving 10 bases between the germline ends.